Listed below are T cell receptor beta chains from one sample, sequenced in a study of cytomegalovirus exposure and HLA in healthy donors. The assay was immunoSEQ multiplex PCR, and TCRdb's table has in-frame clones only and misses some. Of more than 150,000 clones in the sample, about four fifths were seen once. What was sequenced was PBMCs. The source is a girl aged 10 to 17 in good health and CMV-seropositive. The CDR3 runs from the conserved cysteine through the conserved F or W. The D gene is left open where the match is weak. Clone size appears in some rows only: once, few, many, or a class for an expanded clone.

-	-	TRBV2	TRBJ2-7	TGTGCCAGCAGCAACCGGGGGGCGGCATCCTACGAGCAGTACTTC	CASSNRGAASYEQYF
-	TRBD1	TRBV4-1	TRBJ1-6	TGCGCCAGCAGCCAAGATCCTAGACAGGGGTGGTCGATTTCACCCCTCCACTTT	CASSQDPRQGWSISPLHF
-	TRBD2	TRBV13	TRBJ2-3	TGTGCCAGCAGCTCCAGACTAGCGCGAGGGGTAGATACGCAGTATTTT	CASSSRLARGVDTQYF
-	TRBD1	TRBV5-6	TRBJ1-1	TGTGCCAGCAGCTCCGACAGGGGGTCAAGGACTGAAGCTTTCTTT	CASSSDRGSRTEAFF
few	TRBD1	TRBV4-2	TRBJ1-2	TGTGCCAGCAGCCAATCTAGGGGGCCCGATGGCTACACCTTC	CASSQSRGPDGYTF
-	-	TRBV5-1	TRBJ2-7	TGCGCCAGCAGCCTCGAGGAGGGAAGGGTCGAGCAGTACTTC	CASSLEEGRVEQYF
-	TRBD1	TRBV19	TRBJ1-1	TGTGCCAGTAGTTCCGCATGGACAGGGGGTCGTGAAACTGAAGCTTTCTTT	CASSSAWTGGRETEAFF
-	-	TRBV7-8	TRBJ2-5	TGTGCCAGCAGCTTAGGAGTCTGGGGCACAAGGGGAGAGACCCAGTACTTC	CASSLGVWGTRGETQYF
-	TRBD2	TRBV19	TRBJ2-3	TGTGCCAGTAGGAGAACGTCGGGGGGGGCTTTTCCAGGCACAGATACGCAGTATTTT	CASRRTSGGAFPGTDTQYF
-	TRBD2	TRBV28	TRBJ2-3	TGTGCCAGCAGTTCCCCACGGACTAGCGGCACAGATACGCAGTATTTT	CASSSPRTSGTDTQYF
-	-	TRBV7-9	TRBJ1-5	TGTGCCAGCAGCTCTCAGGGCTTGCCCCAGCATTTT	CASSSQGLPQHF
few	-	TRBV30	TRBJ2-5	TGTGCCTGGAGTGTACGGGTACAAGAGACCCAGTACTTC	CAWSVRVQETQYF
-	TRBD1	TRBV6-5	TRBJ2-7	TGTGCCAGCAGTTACTCGAGTCAGGGGGTCGGCGAGCAGTACTTC	CASSYSSQGVGEQYF
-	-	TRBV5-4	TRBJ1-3	TGTGCCAGCAGCTTGGTGGGCGGGGCTGGAAATACCATATATTTT	CASSLVGGAGNTIYF
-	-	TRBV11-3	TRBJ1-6	TGTGCCAGCAGCTTAGGGGTTTGGACAGACTATAATTCACCCCTCCACTTT	CASSLGVWTDYNSPLHF
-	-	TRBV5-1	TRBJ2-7	TGCGCCAGCAGCCAGGGCAACGGGGAGCAGTACTTC	CASSQGNGEQYF